A single sample is the source of the 20 T cell receptor beta chains below, sequenced in a study of Ad26.COV2.S vaccination and SARS-CoV-2 variants (dated by TCRdb to about 2021). What this sample's treatment or condition label stands for: around 19 received Ad26.COV2.S at low or high dose, single or two shots; roughly 5 received placebo; per-sample allocation not given. Repertoires of vaccine and placebo recipients were sequenced from samples taken on day 63 after the first injection. The library was built by means of the immunoSEQ multiplex PCR assay. TCRdb took over this immuneACCESS table, retaining in-frame rearrangements with V and J assigned. Such tables are incomplete; in checked studies, under half of the missing clones stem from an unresolved V gene, and the remainder is unexplained. This sample comprises about 460,000 clones, 80% to 90% of them detected only once. Of the sample, 1.7% is held by the ten largest clones.

Sequencing was performed on peripheral blood, taken in a trial of Ad26.COV2.S vaccine versus placebo. The receptors originated from a person aged 18-65 years who received the Ad26.COV2.S COVID-19 vaccine or a placebo.

The chain recombines TRBV7-9 with TRBJ1-2; D gene unclear. Germline V gene lookup returns CDR1 SEHNR and CDR2 FQNEAQ (reference sequence). This CDR3 contains 13 residues. Trimming removed 3 bases from V and 5 bases from J, with 10 bases in between. CDR3 sequence: CASSFGSHYGYTF. The DNA of the CDR3 is TGTGCCAGCAGCTTTGGAAGTCATTATGGCTACACCTTC.

DNA for the CDR3: TGCGCCAGCAGCCGGGGGCGAGGCACCCAAGAGACCCAGTACTTC. This translates into CASSRGRGTQETQYF. J is TRBJ2-5 and V is TRBV5-1; tentatively, D is TRBD1 or TRBD2 (6 bases each). V gave up 4 bases and J gave up 1 base, with 14 bases separating them. The germline gives CDR1 SGHRS, CDR2 YFSETQ. This CDR3 has 15 amino acids.

This clone was recorded only once. The gene calls are TRBV9 and TRBJ2-2; the D gene could be TRBD1 or TRBD2 (7 bases each). V was clipped by 0 bases and J by 3 bases, with 18 bases between them. The CDR3 consists of 18 residues. Germline V gene sequence: CDR1 SGDLS, CDR2 YYNGEE. DNA of the CDR3: TGTGCCAGCAGCGTAGCAGTCCGGGGAGGGACAGACACCGGGGAGCTGTTTTTT. Residues: CASSVAVRGGTDTGELFF.

This chain connects TRBV2 to TRBJ1-3, with D hard to call. In germline, CDR1 is SNHLY, CDR2 FYNNEI. Trimming shortened V by 11 bases and J by 2 bases, and 13 bases separated the two germline ends. The CDR3 spans 13 residues. CDR3 DNA: TGTGCCCGAGGGTCTTCCACTGGAAACACCATATATTTT. Its translation is CARGSSTGNTIYF.

This chain joins TRBV10-1 and TRBJ2-1; the D gene could be TRBD1 or TRBD2 (5 bases each). The CDR3 is 16 amino acids. Trimming took 2 bases from V and 2 from J, leaving 13 bases between them. The germline CDR1 and CDR2 sequences are WNHNN and SYGVQD (reference sequence). The CDR3 DNA reads TGCGCCAGCAGTGAGCGGGGCCCGAGCCCCTACAATGAGCAGTTCTTC. It yields the protein CASSERGPSPYNEQFF.

This sequence joins TRBV19 and TRBJ1-1, with 12 bases lining up with TRBD1. The germline V gene has CDR1 LNHDA and CDR2 SQIVND (reference sequence). The CDR3 spans 18 residues. Trimming cost V 6 bases and J 4 bases; bases outside gene matches: 15. In nucleotides, the CDR3 is TGTGCCAGTAGCCCCAGGCCGGGACAGGGGGCGTTGAGCACTGAAGCTTTCTTT. Translating gives CASSPRPGQGALSTEAFF.

The J gene is TRBJ2-3, the V gene TRBV7-9; D gene uncertain. Germline V gives CDR1 SEHNR, CDR2 FQNEAQ (reference sequence). Trimming removed 0 bases from V and 5 bases from J, with 12 bases in between. The CDR3 covers 15 residues. The CDR3 here is CASSLALTILDTQYF. DNA for the CDR3: TGTGCCAGCAGCTTAGCGCTGACAATTTTAGATACGCAGTATTTT.

The J gene is TRBJ2-2, the V gene TRBV10-3, with 11 bases aligning to TRBD2. J was trimmed by 9 bases and V by 4 bases; bases with no gene match: 4. The CDR3 has 14 residues. CDR1 is ENHRY and CDR2 is SYGVKD in the germline V gene. The CDR3 DNA reads as TGTGCCATCAGTGGGGGACTAGCGGACCGGGAGCTGTTTTTT. This translates into CAISGGLADRELFF.

This clone has a handful of counts. This CDR3 is also generated by other DNA sequences in the sample. The chain uses TRBV12-3 or TRBV12-4 and TRBJ1-5; D gene unclear. The CDR3 covers 12 residues. The V end was cut by 2 bases, the J end by 6 bases, with 5 bases between. The CDR3 nucleotides read TGTGCCAGCAGTTTAACCAGTCAGCCCCAGCATTTT. Translation: CASSLTSQPQHF.

The chain couples TRBV9 to TRBJ2-1; 9 bases are shared with TRBD2. The CDR3 totals 14 residues. Germline values: CDR1 SGDLS, CDR2 YYNGEE. V was clipped by 4 bases and J by 3 bases; unmatched bases: 2. CDR3 region: CASSLSGGYNEQFF. DNA of the CDR3: TGTGCCAGCAGCCTTAGCGGGGGCTACAATGAGCAGTTCTTC.

The CDR3 sequence: CASSVKPLGSYNEQFF. CDR3 nucleotide sequence: TGTGCCAGCAGCGTAAAACCCCTTGGCTCCTACAATGAGCAGTTCTTC. This chain connects TRBV9 to TRBJ2-1; D not certain. V dropped 1 base and J dropped 0 bases, with 11 bases sitting between them. This CDR3 is 16 amino acids long. Germline assignment: CDR1 SGDLS and CDR2 YYNGEE.

This clone occurred once. The genes are TRBV19 and TRBJ1-5; D gene ambiguous. Germline values: CDR1 LNHDA, CDR2 SQIVND (reference sequence). V dropped 4 bases and J dropped 5 bases, with 15 bases sitting between them. This CDR3 spans 15 amino acids. This CDR3 is CASSTGVLRDQPQHF. The CDR3 coding sequence is TGTGCCAGTAGTACCGGGGTACTTAGAGATCAGCCCCAGCATTTT.

The rearrangement uses TRBV7-2 and TRBJ2-3; 9 positions match TRBD1. The CDR3 consists of 17 residues. Germline trimming cut 1 base from V and 2 bases from J; bases unmatched to any gene: 7. CDR1 is SGHTA and CDR2 is FQGNSA in the germline V gene. Here the CDR3 DNA reads TGTGCCAGCAGCTTAGTGGTGGGACAGGGATACACAGATACGCAGTATTTT. Translating gives CASSLVVGQGYTDTQYF.

This chain joins TRBV5-1 and TRBJ2-1; no clear D gene. Germline lookup yields CDR1 SGHRS and CDR2 YFSETQ. V was cut by 7 bases and J by 6 bases, with 20 bases left in between. The CDR3 is 15 residues long. The chain's CDR3 is CASAVGLLATNEQFF. CDR3 sequence (DNA): TGCGCCAGCGCCGTTGGCCTTCTCGCTACCAATGAGCAGTTCTTC.

The J gene is TRBJ2-2, the V gene TRBV5-4; D is perhaps TRBD1 (6 bases). CDR3 length: 14 amino acids. Germline CDR1 is SGHNT and CDR2 is YYREEE (reference sequence). V shed 5 bases and J shed 2 bases, with 10 bases lying between them. The CDR3 nucleotides read TGTGCCAGCAGAATGGACAGAAACACCGGGGAGCTGTTTTTT. It encodes CASRMDRNTGELFF.

The chain recombines TRBV11-2 with TRBJ2-3; the match to TRBD2 covers 10 bases. The germline gives CDR1 SGHAT, CDR2 FQNNGV. This CDR3 spans 15 amino acids. V shed 2 bases and J 4 bases; nucleotides not matched to a gene: 3. Here the CDR3 DNA reads TGTGCCAGCAGCTTACTAGCGGGAGTAGCAGATACGCAGTATTTT. Its translation is CASSLLAGVADTQYF.

This chain links TRBV28 with TRBJ2-1, with TRBD2 matching over 11 bases. The length of the CDR3 is 15 residues. Looked up from germline, CDR1 is MDHEN and CDR2 is SYDVKM. J gave up 4 bases and V 8 bases, and 7 bases lay outside the gene matches. CDR3 nucleotides: TGTGCCAGCTATGATAGACTAGCGGGGTACAATGAGCAGTTCTTC. It yields the protein CASYDRLAGYNEQFF. Supplemented by reference TRBV28 and TRBJ2-1, the full variable domain reads DVKVTQSSRYLVKRTGEKVFLECVQDMDHENMFWYRQDPGLGLRLIYFSYDVKMKEKGDIPEGYSVSREKKERFSLILESASTNQTSMYLCASYDRLAGYNEQFFGPGTRLTVL.

The chain recombines TRBV29-1 with TRBJ1-1, with TRBD1 matching 8 bases. The germline V gene has CDR1 SQVTM and CDR2 ANQGSEA. The CDR3 runs to 13 residues. V trimming: 3 bases; J trimming: 3 bases; junction bases outside the gene matches: 3. The CDR3 region is CSVETGADTEAFF. The CDR3 DNA reads TGCAGCGTTGAGACAGGGGCGGACACTGAAGCTTTCTTT.

J is TRBJ2-7 and V is TRBV2; either TRBD1 or TRBD2 may supply D (5 bases each). V was shortened by 3 bases and J by 2 bases, with 5 bases between the two germline ends. The germline CDR1 and CDR2 sequences are SNHLY and FYNNEI. The CDR3 sequence is 12 residues long. The CDR3 DNA is TGTGCCAGCAGTGAGGGGGCCTACGAGCAGTACTTC. Protein: CASSEGAYEQYF. The complete variable domain, with remaining parts taken from reference TRBV2 and TRBJ2-7, reads EPEVTQTPSHQVTQMGQEVILRCVPISNHLYFYWYRQILGQKVEFLVSFYNNEISEKSEIFDDQFSVERPDGSNFTLKIRSTKLEDSAMYFCASSEGAYEQYFGPGTRLTVT.

The chain couples TRBV28 to TRBJ2-3; perhaps D is TRBD1 or TRBD2 (6 bases each). Per the germline V gene, CDR1 is MDHEN and CDR2 is SYDVKM. CDR3 length: 13 residues. V lost 8 bases, J lost 1 base, and 10 bases lay in between. CDR3 sequence (DNA): TGTGCCAGCCAGGGGAGGCGCACAGATACGCAGTATTTT. Translated, it gives CASQGRRTDTQYF.